This paragraph covers one T cell receptor beta chain sequence. Its specificity is not known. The CDR3 has 13 residues. With 7 bases removed from V and 5 bases from J, the gap between germline ends came to 13 bases. Germline V gene data show CDR1 as KGHDR and CDR2 as SFDVKD. This entry belongs to a study of T-cell memory formation after mild COVID-19. Study context: TCR clusters were mostly confined to one donor each.

Each CDR3 protein gets one entry after TCRdb re-called the 5' RACE reads with MiXCR. This table has about 120,000 distinct CDR3 sequences, around a sixth appearing once. The study's findings and limits: Second-wave clones with a day 37 peak had unconfirmed SARS-CoV-2 specificity. Some responding clones appeared in pre-infection memory, suggesting cross-reactive memory joined.

This rearrangement joins TRBV24-1 to TRBJ1-1; D uncertain. This receptor was obtained from an adult woman who had mild COVID-19 (a few samples of this study predate the infection). Cell type and time point are not known. Sequencing was carried out using PBMCs or a T cell subset sorted from them (not recorded which). CDR3 amino acids: CATRNSGTTEAFF. The CDR3 DNA reads TGTGCCACCAGAAACAGCGGAACTACTGAAGCTTTCTTT.